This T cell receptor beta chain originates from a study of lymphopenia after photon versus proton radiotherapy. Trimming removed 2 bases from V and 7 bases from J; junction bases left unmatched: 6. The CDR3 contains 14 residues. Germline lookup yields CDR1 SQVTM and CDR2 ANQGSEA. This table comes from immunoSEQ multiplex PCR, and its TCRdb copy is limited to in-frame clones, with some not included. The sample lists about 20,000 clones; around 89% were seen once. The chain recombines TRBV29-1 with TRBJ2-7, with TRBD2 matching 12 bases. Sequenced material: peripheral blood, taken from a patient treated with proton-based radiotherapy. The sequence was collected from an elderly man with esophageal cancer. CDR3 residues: CSVERGLAGSEQYF. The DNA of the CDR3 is TGCAGCGTTGAAAGAGGACTAGCGGGAAGTGAGCAGTACTTC.